This T cell receptor beta chain derives from a study of blood T cell repertoires in COVID-19. In the original processing: Reference gene primers were amplified, and this amplification served to estimate nucleated cell counts. The repertoire was sequenced with immunoSEQ multiplex PCR; TCRdb's copy has only in-frame clones and lacks some. From that table come the V and J calls and clone size; the DNA was used to work out D and trimming. The sample contains around 70,000 clones, just under 80% of which appear only once. Sequencing input: peripheral blood. The clonotype comes from a human donor in a cohort sampled during active COVID-19.

The CDR3 sequence: CASRRSGTSSDWGETQYF. In DNA form, the CDR3 reads TGTGCCAGTAGGAGGTCCGGGACTAGCAGTGACTGGGGGGAGACCCAGTACTTC. The chain combines TRBV19 with TRBJ2-5; 9 bases are shared with TRBD2. Per germline, CDR1 LNHDA and CDR2 SQIVND (reference sequence). The length of the CDR3 is 18 residues. With 6 bases clipped from V and 5 bases from J, the junction kept 19 bases outside the gene matches.